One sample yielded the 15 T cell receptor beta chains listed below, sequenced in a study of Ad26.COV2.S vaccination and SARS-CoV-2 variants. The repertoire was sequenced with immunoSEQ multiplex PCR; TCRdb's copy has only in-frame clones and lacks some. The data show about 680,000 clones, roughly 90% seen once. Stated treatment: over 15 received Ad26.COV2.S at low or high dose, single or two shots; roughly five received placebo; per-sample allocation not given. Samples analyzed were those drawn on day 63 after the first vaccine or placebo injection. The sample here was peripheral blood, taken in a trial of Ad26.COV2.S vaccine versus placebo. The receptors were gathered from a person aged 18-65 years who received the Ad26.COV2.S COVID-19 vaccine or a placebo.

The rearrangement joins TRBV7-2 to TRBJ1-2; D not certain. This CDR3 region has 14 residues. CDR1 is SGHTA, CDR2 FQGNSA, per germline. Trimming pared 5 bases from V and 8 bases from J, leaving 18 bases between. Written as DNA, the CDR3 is TGTGCCAGCAGCCCCGCCAGCAGGCGGGAAGGCTACACCTTC. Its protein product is CASSPASRREGYTF.

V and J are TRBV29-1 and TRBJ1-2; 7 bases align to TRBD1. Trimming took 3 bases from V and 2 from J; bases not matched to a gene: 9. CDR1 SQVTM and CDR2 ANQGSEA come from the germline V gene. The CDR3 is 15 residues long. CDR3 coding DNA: TGCAGCGTTGAGGAGGACAGGTGGTCCAACTATGGCTACACCTTC. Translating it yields CSVEEDRWSNYGYTF.

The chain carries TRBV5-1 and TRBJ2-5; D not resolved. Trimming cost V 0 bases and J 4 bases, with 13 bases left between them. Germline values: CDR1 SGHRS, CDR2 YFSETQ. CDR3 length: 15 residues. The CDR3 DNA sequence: TGCGCCAGCAGCTTGGTGCCTTCCCTAGGAGAGACCCAGTACTTC. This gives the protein CASSLVPSLGETQYF.

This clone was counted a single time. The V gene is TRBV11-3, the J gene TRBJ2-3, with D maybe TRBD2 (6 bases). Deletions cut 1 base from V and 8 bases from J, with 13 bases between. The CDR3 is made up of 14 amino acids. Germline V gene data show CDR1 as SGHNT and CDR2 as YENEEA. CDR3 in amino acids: CASSLGEAVATQYF. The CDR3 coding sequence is TGTGCCAGCAGCTTAGGGGAGGCTGTAGCTACGCAGTATTTT.

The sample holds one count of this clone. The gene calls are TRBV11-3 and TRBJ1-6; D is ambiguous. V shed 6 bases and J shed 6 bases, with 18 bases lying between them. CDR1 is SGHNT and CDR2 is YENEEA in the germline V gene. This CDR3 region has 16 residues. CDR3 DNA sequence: TGTGCCAGCAGTTTTTCGGCGGCAGCCTCTAATTCACCCCTCCACTTT. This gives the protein CASSFSAAASNSPLHF. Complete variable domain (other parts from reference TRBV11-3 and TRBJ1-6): EAGVVQSPRYKIIEKKQPVAFWCNPISGHNTLYWYLQNLGQGPELLIRYENEEAVDDSQLPKDRFSAERLKGVDSTLKIQPAELGDSAVYLCASSFSAAASNSPLHFGNGTRLTVT.

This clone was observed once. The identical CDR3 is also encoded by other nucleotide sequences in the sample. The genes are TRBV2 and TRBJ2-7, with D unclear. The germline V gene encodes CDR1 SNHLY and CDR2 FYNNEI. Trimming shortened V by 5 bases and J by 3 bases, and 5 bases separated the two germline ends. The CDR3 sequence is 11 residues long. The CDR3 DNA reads TGTGCCAGCAGTCTCAGCTACGAGCAGTACTTC. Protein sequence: CASSLSYEQYF.

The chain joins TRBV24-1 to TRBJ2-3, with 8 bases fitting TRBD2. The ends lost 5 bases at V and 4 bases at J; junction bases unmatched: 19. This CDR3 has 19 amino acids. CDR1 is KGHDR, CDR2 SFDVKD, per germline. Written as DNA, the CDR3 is TGTGCCACCAGTGTCTCCAGGACACAAGGGACTAGGACGTCAGATACGCAGTATTTT. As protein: CATSVSRTQGTRTSDTQYF.

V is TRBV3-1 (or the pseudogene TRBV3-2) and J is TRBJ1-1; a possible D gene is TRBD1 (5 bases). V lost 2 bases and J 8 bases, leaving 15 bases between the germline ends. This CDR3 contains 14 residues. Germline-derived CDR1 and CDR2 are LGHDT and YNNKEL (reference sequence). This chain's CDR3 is CASSQTTGFIEAFF. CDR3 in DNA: TGTGCCAGCAGCCAAACTACAGGTTTCATAGAAGCTTTCTTT.

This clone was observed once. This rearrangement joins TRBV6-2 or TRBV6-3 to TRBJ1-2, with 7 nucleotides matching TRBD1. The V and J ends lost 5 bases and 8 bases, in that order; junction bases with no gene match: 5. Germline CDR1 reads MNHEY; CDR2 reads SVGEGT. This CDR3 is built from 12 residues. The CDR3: CASSRDRVGYTF. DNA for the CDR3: TGTGCCAGCAGTCGTGACAGGGTCGGCTACACCTTC.

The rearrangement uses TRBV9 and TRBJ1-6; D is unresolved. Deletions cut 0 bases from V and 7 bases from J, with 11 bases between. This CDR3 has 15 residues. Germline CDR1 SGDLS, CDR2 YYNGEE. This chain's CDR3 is CASSVGLQKNSPLHF. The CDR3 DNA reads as TGTGCCAGCAGCGTAGGGTTACAGAAGAATTCACCCCTCCACTTT.

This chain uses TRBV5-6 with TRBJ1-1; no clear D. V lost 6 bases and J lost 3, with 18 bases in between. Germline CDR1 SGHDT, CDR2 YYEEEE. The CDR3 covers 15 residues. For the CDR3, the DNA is TGTGCCAGCACCTCTCAGGTGTTCGGGTACACTGAAGCTTTCTTT. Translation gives CASTSQVFGYTEAFF.

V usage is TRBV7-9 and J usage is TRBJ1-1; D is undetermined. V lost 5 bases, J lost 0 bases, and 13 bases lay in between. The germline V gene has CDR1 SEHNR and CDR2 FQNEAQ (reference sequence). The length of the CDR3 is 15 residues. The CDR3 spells CASSPREQLNTEAFF. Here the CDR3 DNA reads TGTGCCAGCAGCCCGAGGGAGCAATTGAACACTGAAGCTTTCTTT.

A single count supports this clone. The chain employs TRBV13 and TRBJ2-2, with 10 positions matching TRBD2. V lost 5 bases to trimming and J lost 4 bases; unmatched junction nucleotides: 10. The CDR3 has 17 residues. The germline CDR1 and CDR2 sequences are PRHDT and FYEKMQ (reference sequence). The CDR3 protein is CASSAFSGRFGTGELFF. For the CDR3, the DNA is TGTGCCAGCAGCGCCTTTAGCGGGAGGTTCGGCACCGGGGAGCTGTTTTTT. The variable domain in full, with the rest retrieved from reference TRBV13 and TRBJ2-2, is AAGVIQSPRHLIKEKRETATLKCYPIPRHDTVYWYQQGPGQDPQFLISFYEKMQSDKGSIPDRFSAQQFSDYHSELNMSSLELGDSALYFCASSAFSGRFGTGELFFGEGSRLTVL.

This CDR3 reads CAWGQGAPGYTF. DNA of the CDR3: TGTGCCTGGGGACAGGGGGCGCCGGGCTACACCTTC. V and J are TRBV30 and TRBJ1-2, with 11 nucleotides matching TRBD1. Germline trimming cut 5 bases from V and 8 bases from J; bases unmatched to any gene: 4. Germline V gene lookup returns CDR1 GTSNPN and CDR2 SVGIG (reference sequence). The CDR3 runs 12 residues.

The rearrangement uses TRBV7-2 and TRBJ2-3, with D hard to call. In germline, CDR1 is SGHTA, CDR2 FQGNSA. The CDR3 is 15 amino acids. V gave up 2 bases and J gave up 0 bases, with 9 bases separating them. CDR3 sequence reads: CASSLRGFSTDTQYF. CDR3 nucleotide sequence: TGTGCCAGCAGCTTAAGAGGATTTAGCACAGATACGCAGTATTTT. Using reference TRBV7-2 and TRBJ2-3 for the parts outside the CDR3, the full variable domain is GAGVSQSPSNKVTEKGKDVELRCDPISGHTALYWYRQSLGQGLEFLIYFQGNSAPDKSGLPSDRFSAERTGGSVSTLTIQRTQQEDSAVYLCASSLRGFSTDTQYFGPGTRLTVL.